These 19 T cell receptor beta chains were sequenced from one sample in a study of blood T cell repertoires in COVID-19. Sequencing was performed with immunoSEQ multiplex PCR; in TCRdb, only in-frame clones are kept and a portion is missing. This sample has a few hundred thousand clones, with around 88% found just once. Sequenced input: peripheral blood. These receptors came from a woman in her twenties or thirties with COVID-19, enrolled during active disease.

Written as DNA, the CDR3 is TGCAGTGCTAGTATCTTTGGTACAGGGGATAATCAGTTCTTC. As protein: CSASIFGTGDNQFF. The chain is built from TRBV20-1 and TRBJ2-1; 7 bases are a match to TRBD1. CDR3 length equals 14 residues. V shed 3 bases and J 13 bases; nucleotides not matched to a gene: 15. CDR1 is DFQATT and CDR2 is SNEGSKA in the germline V gene (reference sequence).

The J gene is TRBJ1-2, the V gene TRBV6-6; D might be TRBD1 (5 bases). Germline V gene data show CDR1 as MNHNY and CDR2 as SVGAGI (reference sequence). The CDR3 is 14 amino acids. V gave up 0 bases and J gave up 4 bases, with 9 bases separating them. CDR3 in DNA: TGTGCCAGCAGTTACTCGGGGGAGGGCTATGGCTACACCTTC. This sequence encodes CASSYSGEGYGYTF.

V and J are TRBV11-2 and TRBJ1-2; D is ambiguous. V was shortened by 6 bases and J by 8 bases, with 25 bases between the two germline ends. Per the germline V gene, CDR1 is SGHAT and CDR2 is FQNNGV. The CDR3 extends over 16 amino acids. The CDR3: CASSKSQVRETYGYTF. The CDR3 DNA reads as TGTGCCAGCAGTAAATCACAAGTCCGGGAAACTTACGGCTACACCTTC.

This clone was counted a few times. The chain couples TRBV7-3 to TRBJ1-6, with D unresolved. This CDR3 is built from 13 residues. Trimming shortened V by 5 bases and J by 10 bases, and 12 bases separated the two germline ends. Germline CDR1 reads SGHTA; CDR2 reads FQGTGA. The CDR3 nucleotides are TGTGCCAGCAGCCCCAACAGAGGGTCACCCCTCCACTTT. Its translation: CASSPNRGSPLHF. The variable domain in full, completed from reference TRBV7-3 and TRBJ1-6, reads GAGVSQTPSNKVTEKGKYVELRCDPISGHTALYWYRQSLGQGPEFLIYFQGTGAADDSGLPNDRFFAVRPEGSVSTLKIQRTERGDSAVYLCASSPNRGSPLHFGNGTRLTVT.

About this clone itself: Other nucleotide sequences from this sample produce the same CDR3. The J gene is TRBJ1-2, the V gene TRBV19, with 10 bases identical to TRBD1. The junction had 1 base not matched to a gene; V was cut back by 4 bases and J by 5 bases. Germline CDR1 LNHDA, CDR2 SQIVND (reference sequence). The CDR3 is made up of 13 amino acids. CDR3 nucleotides: TGTGCCAGTAGTACGGGACAGGGGTATGGCTACACCTTC. As protein: CASSTGQGYGYTF.

V usage is TRBV19 and J usage is TRBJ2-3; 12 bases map to TRBD2. Per the germline V gene, CDR1 is LNHDA and CDR2 is SQIVND (reference sequence). Germline trimming cut 5 bases from V and 7 bases from J; bases unmatched to any gene: 10. The CDR3 consists of 16 residues. CDR3 residues: CASSPWTSGDANTQYF. The CDR3 DNA reads TGTGCCAGTAGTCCGTGGACTAGCGGGGACGCTAATACGCAGTATTTT.

The chain uses TRBV2 and TRBJ2-6; 7 nucleotides agree with TRBD1. V lost 2 bases and J lost 0; bases outside the gene matches: 10. CDR1 is SNHLY, CDR2 FYNNEI, per germline. The CDR3 covers 19 residues. The CDR3 DNA sequence: TGTGCCAGCAGTGAATCTGGGACAGCTATGTACTCTGGGGCCAACGTCCTGACTTTC. Translation gives CASSESGTAMYSGANVLTF.

V gene TRBV6-1 combines with J gene TRBJ2-3; D ambiguous. The CDR3 totals 13 residues. The V end was cut by 2 bases, the J end by 6 bases, with 9 bases between. Germline V gene lookup returns CDR1 MNHNS and CDR2 SASEGT. The DNA of the CDR3 is TGTGCCAGCAGTGAATTCGGTGCCGATACGCAGTATTTT. The encoded protein is CASSEFGADTQYF.

The chain links TRBV5-6 to TRBJ1-3; no firm D call. Trimming took off 0 bases at V and 0 bases at J, with 4 bases between the two ends. Per germline, CDR1 SGHDT and CDR2 YYEEEE. The CDR3 totals 14 residues. The CDR3 spells CASSLGNSGNTIYF. CDR3 sequence (DNA): TGTGCCAGCAGCTTGGGTAACTCTGGAAACACCATATATTTT.

This clone was seen once. The chain links TRBV3-1 (or the pseudogene TRBV3-2) to TRBJ1-6; D remains ambiguous. CDR3 length: 15 residues. Germline loops: CDR1 LGHDT, CDR2 YNNKEL (reference sequence). The germline V and J ends were trimmed by 3 bases and 6 bases, with 12 bases remaining between them. The CDR3 DNA reads TGTGCCAGCAGCCATTTAGCCATTCGTAATTCACCCCTCCACTTT. This translates into CASSHLAIRNSPLHF.

This chain links TRBV10-3 with TRBJ1-4; 9 bases fit TRBD1. V lost 10 bases to trimming and J lost 5 bases; unmatched junction nucleotides: 5. CDR3 length: 13 amino acids. Germline V gives CDR1 ENHRY, CDR2 SYGVKD. The CDR3, as DNA: TGTGCCACCGGGGACAGGGAGAATGAAAAACTGTTTTTT. It yields the protein CATGDRENEKLFF.

CDR3 nucleotides: TGTGCCAGCAGCGTAGGGTCTGACAGGGGCCAGCCCCAGCATTTT. Amino acid sequence: CASSVGSDRGQPQHF. The chain links TRBV9 to TRBJ1-5; 8 bases map to TRBD1. V dropped 0 bases and J dropped 7; count of bases not matched to a gene: 6. CDR1 SGDLS and CDR2 YYNGEE come from the germline V gene. The CDR3 contains 15 residues.

The chain uses TRBV7-3 and TRBJ2-3; 14 positions agree with TRBD2. The CDR3 is 17 residues long. After removal of 2 bases from V and 4 bases from J, the junction contained 5 bases not matched to a gene. Germline CDR1 is SGHTA and CDR2 is FQGTGA. The DNA for the CDR3 is TGTGCCAGCAGCTTAGGGGGACTAGCGGGGGCCGCAGATACGCAGTATTTT. It encodes CASSLGGLAGAADTQYF.

V gene TRBV15 combines with J gene TRBJ2-7, with D maybe TRBD1 (7 bases). Trimming removed 5 bases at V and 1 base at J, with 21 bases between. In germline, CDR1 is LNHNV, CDR2 YYDKDF (reference sequence). The CDR3 sequence is 17 residues long. The CDR3 protein is CATSGGAGQPSSYEQYF. CDR3 coding DNA: TGTGCCACCAGCGGCGGGGCGGGACAGCCGTCTTCCTACGAGCAGTACTTC.

This clone is a singleton in its sample. This rearrangement joins TRBV2 to TRBJ1-1; 10 positions match TRBD1. The V gene's germline CDR1 is SNHLY and CDR2 FYNNEI. The ends lost 6 bases at V and 0 bases at J; junction bases unmatched: 7. The CDR3 has 16 residues. CDR3 amino acids: CASSPGQGRLNTEAFF. The CDR3, as DNA: TGTGCCAGCAGCCCGGGACAGGGGAGGTTGAACACTGAAGCTTTCTTT.

CDR3 in DNA: TGTGCCAGCAGCGAAAGGGAGGTGGAGGCGAACACTGAAGCTTTCTTT. It yields the protein CASSEREVEANTEAFF. This chain connects TRBV6-1 to TRBJ1-1; D not certain. The ends were cut back, 6 bases at V and 1 base at J, with 18 bases in the middle. The CDR3 is made up of 16 amino acids. Germline values: CDR1 MNHNS, CDR2 SASEGT.

V is TRBV4-1 and J is TRBJ1-2; the match to TRBD1 covers 8 bases. V trimming: 4 bases; J trimming: 3 bases; junction bases outside the gene matches: 7. The CDR3 has 15 residues. From germline, CDR1 is MGHRA and CDR2 YSYEKL. In DNA form, the CDR3 reads TGCGCCAGCAGCCTCCCAGGGGGACAGGACTATGGCTACACCTTC. Protein: CASSLPGGQDYGYTF.

The chain employs TRBV7-2 and TRBJ1-2; 7 bases align to TRBD1. The J segment lost 4 bases and the V segment lost 5 bases, leaving 10 bases of the junction unmatched. The CDR3 has 15 residues. Germline V CDR1 and CDR2: SGHTA, FQGNSA. CDR3 sequence reads: CASSTNRGLVYGYTF. CDR3 DNA: TGTGCCAGCAGCACTAACAGGGGACTTGTCTATGGCTACACCTTC.

The CDR3 reads CASSLTGQTEAFF. In nucleotides, the CDR3 is TGTGCCAGCAGCCTTACAGGGCAAACTGAAGCTTTCTTT. The chain combines TRBV6-5 with TRBJ1-1; a possible D gene is TRBD1 (6 bases). Germline V CDR1 and CDR2: MNHEY, SVGAGI. The CDR3 is 13 residues long. Trimming pared 6 bases from V and 5 bases from J, leaving 13 bases between.